Below, 25 T cell receptor beta chains from the same sample are listed, as sequenced in a study of a mutant IDH1 vaccine in newly diagnosed glioma. The antigens of these receptors remain unknown. Time point indicated: week 11, during vaccination. Alongside topical imiquimod, each dose of vaccine comprised 300 ug of mutant IDH1 20-mer peptide. The assay was immunoSEQ multiplex PCR, and TCRdb's table has in-frame clones only and misses some. The sample consists of around 40,000 clones, 84% of them appearing once. This specimen consisted of PBMCs, obtained from a glioma patient whose treatment included an IDH1 peptide vaccine. All receptors derive from a man in his forties with glioma.

This sequence joins TRBV29-1 and TRBJ1-4; possibly TRBD1 for D (6 bases). This CDR3 comprises 14 residues. Trimming removed 4 bases from V and 4 bases from J, with 13 bases in between. CDR1 and CDR2 from the germline V gene are SQVTM and ANQGSEA. CDR3 nucleotides: TGCAGCGTTGCTGTGGGGGGACATAATGAAAAACTGTTTTTT. This encodes CSVAVGGHNEKLFF.

This chain joins TRBV27 and TRBJ2-7; 8 bases match TRBD2. V shed 0 bases and J 0 bases; nucleotides not matched to a gene: 10. The V gene's germline CDR1 is MNHEY and CDR2 SMNVEV (reference sequence). CDR3 length: 18 amino acids. The CDR3 loop reads CASSLSPSLLADSYEQYF. The CDR3 DNA reads as TGTGCCAGCAGTTTATCTCCCTCACTACTAGCGGACTCCTACGAGCAGTACTTC.

This rearrangement joins TRBV7-2 to TRBJ2-7, with D possibly matching TRBD1 (6 bases). V gave up 6 bases and J gave up 3 bases, with 18 bases separating them. The CDR3 covers 15 residues. Germline V gives CDR1 SGHTA, CDR2 FQGNSA. The CDR3 loop reads CASRTRTATFYEQYF. The CDR3 nucleotides read TGTGCCAGCAGGACCCGGACAGCTACTTTCTACGAGCAGTACTTC.

The chain links TRBV10-3 to TRBJ1-3; 11 bases map to TRBD1. This CDR3 is built from 15 residues. J was trimmed by 2 bases and V by 11 bases; bases with no gene match: 8. Germline CDR1 reads ENHRY; CDR2 reads SYGVKD. The CDR3 sequence is CAARTGGRAGNTIYF. CDR3 DNA: TGTGCCGCCCGGACAGGGGGCAGGGCTGGAAACACCATATATTTT.

The V and J genes are TRBV4-1 and TRBJ1-1; D uncertain. There are 15 residues in the CDR3. The germline V gene has CDR1 MGHRA and CDR2 YSYEKL. V lost 0 bases and J lost 2, with 10 bases in between. The CDR3 loop is CASSQDPRGNTEAFF. As DNA, the CDR3 is TGCGCCAGCAGCCAAGACCCGCGGGGAAACACTGAAGCTTTCTTT.

This clone was found once. V and J are TRBV6-5 and TRBJ1-2, with a possible D match to TRBD1 (6 bases). Germline loops: CDR1 MNHEY, CDR2 SVGAGI. The germline V and J ends were trimmed by 11 bases and 5 bases, with 15 bases remaining between them. This CDR3 is 12 amino acids long. This CDR3 reads CAAISTGYGYTF. CDR3 in DNA: TGTGCCGCCATTAGTACAGGGTATGGCTACACCTTC.

The gene calls are TRBV9 and TRBJ2-3; D is possibly TRBD1 or TRBD2 (5 bases each). The CDR3 is 15 residues long. Trimming cost V 0 bases and J 4 bases, with 12 bases left between them. Germline V gene lookup returns CDR1 SGDLS and CDR2 YYNGEE. The CDR3 sequence: CASSVGLRGADTQYF. Written as DNA, the CDR3 is TGTGCCAGCAGCGTAGGCCTTCGAGGGGCAGATACGCAGTATTTT.

This clone showed up just once. The chain couples TRBV5-1 to TRBJ2-3, with D perhaps matching TRBD2 (5 bases). CDR1 and CDR2 from the germline V gene are SGHRS and YFSETQ. This CDR3 has 13 residues. V dropped 4 bases and J dropped 2 bases, with 8 bases sitting between them. CDR3 sequence: CASSADFTDTQYF. As DNA, the CDR3 is TGCGCCAGCAGCGCGGACTTCACAGATACGCAGTATTTT.

The chain joins TRBV25-1 to TRBJ1-2; TRBD1 agrees at 7 bases. The germline V gene encodes CDR1 MGHDK and CDR2 SYGVNS. The CDR3 extends over 15 amino acids. Trimming cost V 3 bases and J 4 bases; bases outside gene matches: 8. The CDR3 loop reads CASSEGNRGVYGYTF. The DNA for the CDR3 is TGTGCCAGCAGTGAGGGTAACAGGGGAGTCTATGGCTACACCTTC.

This clone was seen once. V and J are TRBV4-1 and TRBJ1-3; D is uncertain. Deletions cut 1 base from V and 2 bases from J, with 3 bases between. Germline values: CDR1 MGHRA, CDR2 YSYEKL. This CDR3 region has 13 residues. The CDR3 sequence is CASSQGTGNTIYF. DNA of the CDR3: TGCGCCAGCAGCCAAGGGACTGGAAACACCATATATTTT.

This rearrangement joins TRBV4-2 to TRBJ1-1; perhaps TRBD1 as D (6 bases). Germline CDR1 is LGHNA and CDR2 is YNFKEQ. V was clipped by 1 base and J by 1 base, with 10 bases between them. CDR3 length: 15 residues. The DNA for the CDR3 is TGTGCCAGCAGCCAAGCCCTGACAGGGAACACTGAAGCTTTCTTT. Translated, it gives CASSQALTGNTEAFF.

CDR3 nucleotide sequence: TGCGCCAGCAAACCCCTCACAGATACGCAGTATTTT. Protein: CASKPLTDTQYF. The chain employs TRBV5-1 and TRBJ2-3; D is uncertain. CDR3 size: 12 residues. V lost 6 bases and J lost 2, with 7 bases in between. Per the germline V gene, CDR1 is SGHRS and CDR2 is YFSETQ.

The V gene is TRBV5-6, the J gene TRBJ2-1, with 8 positions matching TRBD2. Germline trimming cut 1 base from V and 0 bases from J; bases unmatched to any gene: 3. CDR3 length equals 16 residues. The V gene's germline CDR1 is SGHDT and CDR2 YYEEEE. The CDR3 bases are TGTGCCAGCAGCTTGAGAAGCGGGAGCTCCTACAATGAGCAGTTCTTC. Amino acids: CASSLRSGSSYNEQFF.

This clone has only a few counts. The chain employs TRBV13 and TRBJ2-7; TRBD1 matches at 9 bases. V lost 6 bases to trimming and J lost 7 bases; unmatched junction nucleotides: 7. The CDR3 loop spans 13 amino acids. CDR1 PRHDT and CDR2 FYEKMQ come from the germline V gene (reference sequence). The CDR3 here is CASSWRQGGEQYF. For the CDR3, the DNA is TGTGCCAGCAGTTGGAGACAGGGGGGAGAGCAGTACTTC.

This sequence joins TRBV20-1 and TRBJ2-7; D tentatively reads TRBD1 or TRBD2 (6 bases each). V gave up 2 bases and J gave up 7 bases, with 9 bases separating them. The CDR3 contains 11 residues. Per germline, CDR1 DFQATT and CDR2 SNEGSKA (reference sequence). The CDR3 DNA reads TGCAGTGCTAGACGAGGGGGGGAGCAGTACTTC. Residues: CSARRGGEQYF.

This clone was detected only once. The genes are TRBV5-4 and TRBJ1-1; D is possibly TRBD1 (5 bases). The V end was cut by 2 bases, the J end by 5 bases, with 13 bases between. There are 14 residues in the CDR3. Germline values: CDR1 SGHNT, CDR2 YYREEE (reference sequence). The CDR3 region is CASSFLFGGTEAFF. CDR3 coding DNA: TGTGCCAGCAGCTTTTTATTCGGGGGGACTGAAGCTTTCTTT.

The chain recombines TRBV5-5 with TRBJ2-7, with D possibly being TRBD2 (6 bases). Looked up from germline, CDR1 is SGHKS and CDR2 is YYEKEE (reference sequence). The germline V and J ends were trimmed by 4 bases and 4 bases, with 21 bases remaining between them. CDR3 length equals 16 residues. The CDR3 DNA is TGTGCCAGCAGCCGAGTGACTCCCGGGCTAGCGTACGAGCAGTACTTC. Its protein product is CASSRVTPGLAYEQYF.

The chain recombines TRBV18 with TRBJ1-5; D not certain. Germline V lookup: CDR1 KGHSH, CDR2 LQKENI. V was pared by 3 bases and J by 5 bases, with 8 bases between. The CDR3 is made up of 13 amino acids. The CDR3 region is CASSPQAYQPQHF. CDR3 coding DNA: TGTGCCAGCTCACCTCAAGCGTATCAGCCCCAGCATTTT.

The chain has TRBV6-1 and TRBJ1-1, with 8 bases that match TRBD1. Per the germline V gene, CDR1 is MNHNS and CDR2 is SASEGT. The CDR3 length is 14 residues. V lost 5 bases and J lost 5; bases outside the gene matches: 7. The CDR3 DNA reads TGTGCCAGCAGTAGAACAACAGGGGGAACTGAAGCTTTCTTT. Amino acids: CASSRTTGGTEAFF.

This chain joins TRBV4-2 and TRBJ1-2; weak D call: TRBD1 (5 bases). The V end was cut by 0 bases, the J end by 1 base, with 12 bases between. CDR3 length equals 16 residues. The germline gives CDR1 LGHNA, CDR2 YNFKEQ. The CDR3 reads CASSQDTGVINYGYTF. In DNA, the CDR3 is TGTGCCAGCAGCCAAGATACGGGGGTGATTAACTATGGCTACACCTTC.

On this clone itself: Distinct nucleotide sequences in the sample also encode this CDR3. CDR3: CASSSQGDQPQHF. The CDR3, as DNA: TGTGCCAGCAGCTCACAGGGGGATCAGCCCCAGCATTTT. The V gene is TRBV7-9, the J gene TRBJ1-5, with TRBD1 matching 8 bases. The V gene's germline CDR1 is SEHNR and CDR2 FQNEAQ (reference sequence). The length of the CDR3 is 13 residues. Trimming removed 4 bases from V and 5 bases from J; junction bases left unmatched: 1.

This clone ranks as medium-sized. This chain joins TRBV14 and TRBJ2-7; TRBD1 is a possible D gene (6 bases). The CDR3 has 15 residues. Germline V gene lookup returns CDR1 SGHDN and CDR2 FVKESK. Between the trimmed V and J ends, which lost 2 bases and 1 base, there was a span of 12 bases. DNA for the CDR3: TGTGCCAGCAGCCAACAGGGGATTGGGTCCTACGAGCAGTACTTC. Its translation is CASSQQGIGSYEQYF.

The chain employs TRBV7-2 and TRBJ1-5; D is uncertain. The germline V gene has CDR1 SGHTA and CDR2 FQGNSA. Trimming took 3 bases from V and 0 from J, leaving 6 bases between them. The CDR3 has 14 amino acids. The CDR3 DNA is TGTGCCAGCAGCTTCGGGGATAGCAATCAGCCCCAGCATTTT. Translated, it gives CASSFGDSNQPQHF. Full variable domain (outside the CDR3, taken from reference TRBV7-2 and TRBJ1-5): GAGVSQSPSNKVTEKGKDVELRCDPISGHTALYWYRQSLGQGLEFLIYFQGNSAPDKSGLPSDRFSAERTGGSVSTLTIQRTQQEDSAVYLCASSFGDSNQPQHFGDGTRLSIL.

The rearrangement joins TRBV2 to TRBJ2-1; 7 bases line up with TRBD2. Germline loops: CDR1 SNHLY, CDR2 FYNNEI. This CDR3 contains 15 residues. Trimming took 5 bases from V and 0 from J; bases not matched to a gene: 4. Here the CDR3 DNA reads TGTGCCAGCAGTATCTTAGCGGGCTCCTACAATGAGCAGTTCTTC. Translated, it gives CASSILAGSYNEQFF. Together with reference TRBV2 and TRBJ2-1, the CDR3 gives the full variable domain: EPEVTQTPSHQVTQMGQEVILRCVPISNHLYFYWYRQILGQKVEFLVSFYNNEISEKSEIFDDQFSVERPDGSNFTLKIRSTKLEDSAMYFCASSILAGSYNEQFFGPGTRLTVL.

The J gene is TRBJ1-1, the V gene TRBV13, with D tentatively TRBD1 (5 bases). This CDR3 comprises 13 residues. Germline V lookup: CDR1 PRHDT, CDR2 FYEKMQ (reference sequence). With 2 bases removed from V and 8 bases from J, the gap between germline ends came to 12 bases. CDR3 residues: CASSLMGVAEAFF. In DNA, the CDR3 is TGTGCCAGCAGCTTAATGGGGGTAGCCGAAGCTTTCTTT.